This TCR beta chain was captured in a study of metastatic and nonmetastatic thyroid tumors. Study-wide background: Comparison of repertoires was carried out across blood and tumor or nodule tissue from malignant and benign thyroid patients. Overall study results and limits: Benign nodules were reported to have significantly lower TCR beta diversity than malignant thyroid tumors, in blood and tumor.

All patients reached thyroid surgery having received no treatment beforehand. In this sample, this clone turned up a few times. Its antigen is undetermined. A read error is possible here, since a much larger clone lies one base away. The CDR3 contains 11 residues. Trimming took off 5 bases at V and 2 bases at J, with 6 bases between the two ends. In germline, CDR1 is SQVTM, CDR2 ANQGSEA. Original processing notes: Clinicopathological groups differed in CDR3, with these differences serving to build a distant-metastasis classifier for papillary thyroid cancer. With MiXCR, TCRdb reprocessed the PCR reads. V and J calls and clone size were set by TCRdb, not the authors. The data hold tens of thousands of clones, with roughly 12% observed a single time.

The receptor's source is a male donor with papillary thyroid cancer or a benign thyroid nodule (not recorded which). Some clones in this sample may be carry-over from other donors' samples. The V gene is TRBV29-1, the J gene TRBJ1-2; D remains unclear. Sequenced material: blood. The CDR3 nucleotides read TGCAGCGTTTGTGAGAACTATGGCTACACCTTC. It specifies CSVCENYGYTF.